This T cell receptor beta chain comes out of a study of T cell responses to AZD1222 COVID-19 vaccine. Findings of the study overall: Only a handful of individuals given AZD1222 were seropositive at baseline. Unmutated regions of variants are reportedly targeted by nearly half of spike-specific TCRs.

The CDR3 sequence is 17 residues long. Trimming shortened V by 3 bases and J by 1 base, and 13 bases separated the two germline ends. CDR1 MDHEN and CDR2 SYDVKM come from the germline V gene. Data came from immunoSEQ multiplex PCR; TCRdb stores just in-frame clones and leaves some out. Seen here are about 120,000 clones, approximately 90% observed once, and the top ten hold roughly 1.4%. A remark on this clone: Its matching antigen is unknown.

The sample in question was peripheral blood, obtained 28 days after the second AZD1222 dose. This chain connects TRBV28 to TRBJ1-6; D is perhaps TRBD1 (5 bases). The TCR was taken from an adult who received the AZD1222 COVID-19 vaccine. CDR3 sequence reads: CASSLGGFGSYNSPLHF. The DNA for the CDR3 is TGTGCCAGCAGTTTGGGGGGGTTTGGGTCCTATAATTCACCCCTCCACTTT.